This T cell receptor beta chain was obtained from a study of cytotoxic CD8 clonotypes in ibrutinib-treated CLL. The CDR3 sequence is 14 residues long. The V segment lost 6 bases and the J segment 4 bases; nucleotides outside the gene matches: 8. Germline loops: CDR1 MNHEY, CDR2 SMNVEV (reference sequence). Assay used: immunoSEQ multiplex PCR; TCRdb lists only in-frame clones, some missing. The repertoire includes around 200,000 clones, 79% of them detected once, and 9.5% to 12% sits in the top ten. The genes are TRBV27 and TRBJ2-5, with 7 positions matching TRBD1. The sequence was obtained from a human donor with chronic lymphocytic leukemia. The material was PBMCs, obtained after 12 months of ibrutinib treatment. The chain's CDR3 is CASSQLGTAETQYF. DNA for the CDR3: TGTGCCAGCAGCCAACTCGGGACAGCAGAGACCCAGTACTTC.